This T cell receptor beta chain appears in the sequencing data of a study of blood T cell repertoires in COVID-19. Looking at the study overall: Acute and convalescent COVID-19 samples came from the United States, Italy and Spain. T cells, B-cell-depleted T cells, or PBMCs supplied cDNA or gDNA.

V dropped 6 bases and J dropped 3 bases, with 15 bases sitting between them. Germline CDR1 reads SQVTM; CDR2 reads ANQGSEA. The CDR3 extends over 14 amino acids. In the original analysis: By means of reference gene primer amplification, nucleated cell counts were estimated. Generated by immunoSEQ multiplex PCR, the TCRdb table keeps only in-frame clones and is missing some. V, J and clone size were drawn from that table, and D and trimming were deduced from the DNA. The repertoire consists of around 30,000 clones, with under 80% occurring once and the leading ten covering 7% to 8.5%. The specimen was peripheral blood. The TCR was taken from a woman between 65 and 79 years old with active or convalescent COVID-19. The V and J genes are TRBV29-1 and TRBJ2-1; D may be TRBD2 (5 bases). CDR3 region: CSVIGPSGYNEQFF. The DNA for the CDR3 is TGCAGCGTGATAGGACCGAGCGGCTACAATGAGCAGTTCTTC.